This TCR beta chain was found in a study of T cells expressing NK-cell markers (dated by TCRdb to between 2020 and 2021). Notes on the research overall: Three sorted T-cell subsets (CD3+CD56+NKG2C+, CD3+CD56+NKG2C- and CD3+CD56-NKG2C+) from fewer than 10 donors had their TCR beta-chain repertoires profiled. Illumina HiSeq 2000/2500, MiSeq or NextSeq was used to sequence libraries as 2 x 150 bp reads. The study sequenced eight donors, all healthy volunteers chosen at random: three men and five women. Among the eight sequenced donors, seven were HCMV-seropositive and one was HCMV-seronegative. General findings and caveats noted by the study authors: Whether the expanded NKG2C-expressing T cell clones were specific for HCMV antigens was left unclear. In six or seven donors, the dominant CD3+CD56+NKG2C+ clonotypes ranked among the top 10 CD8+ clonotypes, making up roughly 1.0-7.0% of CD8+ T cells. Those dominant clonotypes were again the most abundant among CD3+CD56-NKG2C+ cells in a handful of donors, at roughly 25-65%.

TCRdb shows the sequencer as Illumina HiSeq 2000. TCR beta cDNA libraries were prepared using 5'RACE template switching, which introduced a universal primer site and unique molecular identifiers. Priming for cDNA synthesis came from the TCR beta constant segment, and two successive PCR amplification steps followed. In the paper's pipeline: MIGEC was used to demultiplex reads and group the reads by UMI, and MiTCR was used to assemble and quantify clonotypes. To exclude erroneous sequences, any TCR cDNA sequence not supported by at least two reads was discarded. Downstream repertoire analysis used the tcR package, and clonotypes were matched across fractions by CDR3 nucleotide sequence plus V segment. Antigen specificity was annotated against VDJdb with VDJmatch, allowing one amino acid substitution in CDR3. TCRdb reprocessed the reads and lists each CDR3 protein sequence as a single entry, with no DNA. The V and J calls reflect TCRdb's pipeline rather than the authors' work. Per the sample table, the count is about 460,000 distinct CDR3 sequences. Clones ranked in the top ten supply 1.4% of the sample.

The CDR3 sequence holds 13 residues, the cysteine and phenylalanine included. The DNA is not on file. The germline V gene sets CDR1 to SQVTM and CDR2 to ANQGSEA. To determine HCMV serostatus, a commercial ELISA kit was used to detect HCMV-specific IgG in serum. Ficoll density gradient centrifugation was used to isolate peripheral blood mononuclear cells from blood. Remarks on this clonotype: Its antigen remains unidentified.

Sample: blood T cells: a sorted CD56 or NKG2C T cell subset, CD4+ or CD8+ T cells, or bulk PBMC T cells (not recorded which). Recombination connected TRBV29-1 to TRBJ1-5; checking the TCRdb D call of TRBD1 is not possible without DNA. This clonotype originated in a woman aged 45-65 years in good health. Donor details come from another sample of the same person, matched by shared clones. The CDR3 protein sequence reads: CSVTMGGGQPQHF.